Described below is a single T cell receptor (beta chain) sequence and its context. Time point noted: persistent/refractory GD, antithyroid drugs over 5 years with positive TRAb. After RNA was extracted from PBMCs, the TCR library was made from it. The CDR3 contains 12 residues. The V gene's germline CDR1 is KGHSH and CDR2 LQKENI. V dropped 3 bases and J dropped 8; count of bases not matched to a gene: 0. Through Arm-PCR of CDR3 regions and iRepertoire HTBI primers, TCR beta libraries were built. TCRdb re-called the multiplex PCR reads with MiXCR, one entry per CDR3 protein. This table holds roughly 500,000 distinct CDR3 sequences, 20% to 25% found once. This sample stems from a study of regulatory T cells in long-lasting Graves disease. Study as a whole: Disease was considered persistent Graves' disease after over 5 years of antithyroid drugs (with positive TSH receptor antibodies).

This clonotype was obtained from a female donor with Graves disease. Sequences were derived from peripheral blood mononuclear cells (PBMCs), sampled when the disease was refractory, from a patient treated with antithyroid drugs. V is TRBV18 and J is TRBJ1-4; TRBD1 aligns across 7 bases. This CDR3 is CASSPGQEKLFF. The CDR3 DNA sequence: TGTGCCAGCTCACCGGGACAGGAAAAACTGTTTTTT.